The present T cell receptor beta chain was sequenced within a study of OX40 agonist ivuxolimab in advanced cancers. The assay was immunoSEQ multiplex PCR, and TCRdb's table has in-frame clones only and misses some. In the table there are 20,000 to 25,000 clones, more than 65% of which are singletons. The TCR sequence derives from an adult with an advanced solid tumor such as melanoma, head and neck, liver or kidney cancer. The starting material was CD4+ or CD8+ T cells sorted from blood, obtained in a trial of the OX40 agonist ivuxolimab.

CDR3 nucleotides: TGCGCCAGCAGTGGATTAGCGGGAGGGCCAGACGGGAGCACAGATACGCAGTATTTT. This encodes CASSGLAGGPDGSTDTQYF. The chain couples TRBV10-1 to TRBJ2-3; TRBD2 agrees at 11 bases. Germline V CDR1 and CDR2: WNHNN, SYGVQD (reference sequence). The length of the CDR3 is 19 residues. Trimming cost V 4 bases and J 0 bases; bases outside gene matches: 12.